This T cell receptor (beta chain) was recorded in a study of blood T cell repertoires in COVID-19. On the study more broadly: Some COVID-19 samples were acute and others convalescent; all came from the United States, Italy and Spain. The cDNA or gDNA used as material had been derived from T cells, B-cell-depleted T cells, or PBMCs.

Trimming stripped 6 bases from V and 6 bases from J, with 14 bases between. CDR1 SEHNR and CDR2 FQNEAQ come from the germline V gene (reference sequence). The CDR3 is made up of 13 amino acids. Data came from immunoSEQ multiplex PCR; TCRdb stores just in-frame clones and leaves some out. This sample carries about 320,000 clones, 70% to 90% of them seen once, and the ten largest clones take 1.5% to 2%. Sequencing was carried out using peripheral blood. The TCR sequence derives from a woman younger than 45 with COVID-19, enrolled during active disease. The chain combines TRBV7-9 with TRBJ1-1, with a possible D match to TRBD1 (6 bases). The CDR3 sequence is CASRSTGKAEAFF. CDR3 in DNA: TGTGCCAGCAGATCAACAGGGAAGGCTGAAGCTTTCTTT. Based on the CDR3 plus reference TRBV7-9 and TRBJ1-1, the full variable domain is DTGVSQNPRHKITKRGQNVTFRCDPISEHNRLYWYRQTLGQGPEFLTYFQNEAQLEKSRLLSDRFSAERPKGSFSTLEIQRTEQGDSAMYLCASRSTGKAEAFFGQGTRLTVV.